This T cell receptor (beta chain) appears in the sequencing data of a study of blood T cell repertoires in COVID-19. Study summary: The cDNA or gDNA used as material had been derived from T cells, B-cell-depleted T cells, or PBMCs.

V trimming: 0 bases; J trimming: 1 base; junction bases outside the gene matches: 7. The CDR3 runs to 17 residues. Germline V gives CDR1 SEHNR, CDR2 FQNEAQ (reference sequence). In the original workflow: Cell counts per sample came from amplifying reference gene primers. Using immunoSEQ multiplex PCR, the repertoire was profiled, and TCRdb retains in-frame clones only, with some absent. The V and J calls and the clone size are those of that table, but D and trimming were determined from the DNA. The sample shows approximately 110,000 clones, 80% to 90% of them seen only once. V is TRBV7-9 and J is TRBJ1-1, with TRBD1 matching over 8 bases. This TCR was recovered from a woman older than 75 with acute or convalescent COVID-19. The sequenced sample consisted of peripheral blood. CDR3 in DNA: TGTGCCAGCAGCTTAGCGTGGGGGACAGGATGGAACACTGAAGCTTTCTTT. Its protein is CASSLAWGTGWNTEAFF. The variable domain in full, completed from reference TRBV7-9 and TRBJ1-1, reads DTGVSQNPRHKITKRGQNVTFRCDPISEHNRLYWYRQTLGQGPEFLTYFQNEAQLEKSRLLSDRFSAERPKGSFSTLEIQRTEQGDSAMYLCASSLAWGTGWNTEAFFGQGTRLTVV.